The clone carrying this T cell receptor (beta chain) was detected only once. Its cognate antigen is unknown. A much larger clone sits a single nucleotide away, making a read error possible. Germline lookup yields CDR1 MDHEN and CDR2 SYDVKM. The CDR3 contains 13 residues. The data belong to a study of early T cells in non-severe SARS-CoV-2 infection. Individual cDNA molecules carried attached unique molecular identifiers. MiXCR, applied by TCRdb to the 5' RACE reads, yields one record per CDR3 protein. The sample holds 85,000 to 100,000 distinct CDR3 sequences, 11% seen once. Study-wide points: Reliance on VDJdb matching favored anti-spike CD8 responses; private and CD4 specificities were missed.

The clonotype originates from an adult who was a healthcare worker with PCR-confirmed SARS-CoV-2 infection or an uninfected control (not recorded which). Sequencing was performed on whole blood. The rearrangement uses TRBV28 and TRBJ1-1, with D perhaps matching TRBD1 (5 bases). Here the CDR3 DNA reads TGTACCAGCAGCCTCGGACACTCCGGGGAAGCTTTCTTT. It is translated as CTSSLGHSGEAFF.